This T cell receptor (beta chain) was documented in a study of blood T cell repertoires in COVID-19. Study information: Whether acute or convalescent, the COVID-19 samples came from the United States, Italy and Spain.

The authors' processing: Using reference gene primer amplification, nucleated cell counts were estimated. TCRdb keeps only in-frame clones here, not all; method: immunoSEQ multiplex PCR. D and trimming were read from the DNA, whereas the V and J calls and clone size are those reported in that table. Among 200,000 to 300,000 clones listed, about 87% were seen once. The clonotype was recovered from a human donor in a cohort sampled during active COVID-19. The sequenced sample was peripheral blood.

Written as DNA, the CDR3 is TGTGCCAGCAGTACCGGGACAGGCGCCGATGGCTACACCTTC. Translated: CASSTGTGADGYTF. This sequence joins TRBV27 and TRBJ1-2; 8 positions agree with TRBD1. This CDR3 is 14 amino acids long. Unmatched junction bases numbered 8, after V lost 5 bases and J lost 6 bases. Germline V gene sequence: CDR1 MNHEY, CDR2 SMNVEV (reference sequence).